The rows below give T cell receptor beta chains drawn from one sample of a study of vaccination and CD4 T cells after COVID-19. From the PCR reads, TCRdb called clonotypes with MiXCR, one entry per CDR3 protein. The table lists more than 9,000 distinct CDR3 sequences, approximately 34% of them singletons. Their recognized antigens are unknown. Input material: CD4+ T cells from blood, cultured in vitro. The receptors originated from a human donor in good health. The CDR3 runs from the conserved cysteine through the conserved F or W. Fields, in order: clone size, V gene, D gene, J gene, CDR3 protein, CDR3 DNA. A D gene is named only where the DNA matches it firmly. Clone size is shown for a subset of rows, as once, few, many or a class of expanded clone.

.	TRBV18	TRBD2	TRBJ2-5	CASPGSLAGRQETQYF	TGTGCCAGCCCCGGGTCCCTAGCGGGAAGGCAAGAGACCCAGTACTTC
few	TRBV2	TRBD1	TRBJ1-1	CASISTGGYTEAFF	TGTGCCAGCATTTCGACAGGGGGCTACACTGAAGCTTTCTTT
.	TRBV20-1	TRBD2	TRBJ2-7	CSAHRLRTLGLAGGEVQYF	TGCAGTGCTCATAGGCTGAGGACACTTGGACTAGCGGGAGGGGAGGTTCAGTACTTC
.	TRBV30	.	TRBJ1-1	CAWSPTGLNTEAFF	TGTGCCTGGAGCCCGACGGGTCTGAACACTGAAGCTTTCTTT
few	TRBV28	.	TRBJ1-6	CASSLRPANSPLHF	TGTGCCAGCAGTTTACGGCCAGCAAATTCACCCCTCCACTTT
few	TRBV5-1	.	TRBJ1-1	CASSKTLDEAFF	TGCGCCAGCAGCAAGACACTGGATGAAGCTTTCTTT
once	TRBV28	.	TRBJ1-2	CASSLGTSEYGYTF	TGTGCCAGCAGTTTGGGGACCTCTGAGTATGGCTACACCTTC
.	TRBV6-1	TRBD2	TRBJ2-1	CASSRGLADNEQFF	TGTGCCAGCAGTCGAGGACTAGCGGACAATGAGCAGTTCTTC
few	TRBV21-1	.	TRBJ1-1	CASSKNSSQGRNTEAFF	TGTGCCAGCAGCAAAAACTCCTCCCAGGGGCGGAACACTGAAGCTTTCTTT
few	TRBV5-6	.	TRBJ2-5	CASSPLLGGIDETQYF	TGTGCCAGCAGCCCTTTGTTAGGGGGGATTGACGAGACCCAGTACTTC
.	TRBV14	TRBD2	TRBJ2-7	CASSQIMTGGSYEQYF	TGTGCCAGCAGCCAAATTATGACGGGAGGGTCCTACGAGCAGTACTTC
few	TRBV4-3	.	TRBJ2-7	CASSQEFVTSYEQYF	TGCGCCAGCAGCCAAGAATTCGTTACCAGCTACGAGCAGTACTTC
.	TRBV6-5	TRBD1	TRBJ1-1	CASSFPGTAREAFF	TGTGCCAGCAGTTTTCCCGGGACAGCGAGAGAAGCTTTCTTT
.	TRBV18	.	TRBJ1-1	CASSATPNTEAFF	TGTGCCAGCTCCGCGACACCGAACACTGAAGCTTTCTTT
.	TRBV6-2/TRBV6-3	.	TRBJ2-1	CASSFLSSLDEQFF	TGTGCCAGCAGTTTCCTGTCGTCCCTCGATGAGCAGTTCTTC
.	TRBV24-1	.	TRBJ2-5	CATSVGETQYF	TGTGCCACCAGTGTGGGCGAGACCCAGTACTTC
medium-sized	TRBV28	.	TRBJ1-5	CASSPLDLYSNQPQHF	TGTGCCAGCAGTCCCCTCGATCTTTATAGCAATCAGCCCCAGCATTTT
.	TRBV6-1	TRBD1	TRBJ1-6	CASQRDRHSPLHF	TGTGCCAGCCAAAGGGACAGGCATTCACCCCTCCACTTT
few	TRBV20-1	.	TRBJ2-7	CSAAGLASYEQYF	TGCAGTGCTGCGGGACTGGCATCCTACGAGCAGTACTTC
.	TRBV6-2/TRBV6-3	.	TRBJ2-2	CASSSQEWGAGRELFF	TGTGCCAGCAGCTCACAAGAATGGGGCGCCGGGCGGGAGCTGTTTTTT
few	TRBV20-1	.	TRBJ1-1	CSARDRVNTEAFF	TGCAGTGCTAGAGATCGGGTGAACACTGAAGCTTTCTTT
few	TRBV20-1	.	TRBJ1-6	CSARGLVGNSPLHF	TGCAGTGCTAGAGGTTTGGTCGGTAATTCACCCCTCCACTTT
medium-sized	TRBV6-5	.	TRBJ2-1	CASSYRGGNNEQFF	TGTGCCAGCAGTTACAGGGGCGGGAACAATGAGCAGTTCTTC
medium-sized	TRBV7-9	TRBD1	TRBJ2-1	CASSPDRVYNEQFF	TGTGCCAGCAGCCCGGACAGGGTCTACAATGAGCAGTTCTTC
.	TRBV6-1	.	TRBJ2-2	CASTPGVNTGELFF	TGTGCCAGCACACCAGGGGTGAACACCGGGGAGCTGTTTTTT
few	TRBV25-1	.	TRBJ1-5	CASSDKTGTGGAQHF	TGTGCCAGCAGTGACAAAACAGGGACCGGGGGAGCCCAGCATTTT
.	TRBV11-1	TRBD2	TRBJ2-3	CASSLFASGGSTDTQYF	TGTGCCAGCAGCTTATTTGCGAGCGGGGGTAGCACAGATACGCAGTATTTT
.	TRBV5-1	.	TRBJ2-7	CASSMTAYEQYF	TGCGCCAGCAGCATGACTGCCTACGAGCAGTACTTC
.	TRBV7-9	TRBD2	TRBJ2-1	CASSLAGTSDIEQFF	TGTGCCAGCAGCTTAGCAGGGACTAGCGATATAGAGCAGTTCTTC
.	TRBV4-2	TRBD2	TRBJ2-5	CASSQGTSGREETQYF	TGTGCCAGCAGCCAAGGGACTAGCGGGAGGGAAGAGACCCAGTACTTC
.	TRBV19	TRBD1	TRBJ2-4	CASSRGQGNIQYF	TGTGCCAGTTCCAGGGGGCAAGGAAACATTCAGTACTTC
medium-sized	TRBV20-1	TRBD1	TRBJ1-3	CSARDPGGGNTIYF	TGCAGTGCTAGAGATCCAGGGGGAGGAAACACCATATATTTT
.	TRBV20-1	.	TRBJ1-6	CSARKSDGERNSPLHF	TGCAGTGCTAGGAAATCGGACGGCGAGCGGAATTCACCCCTCCACTTT
.	TRBV2	.	TRBJ2-1	CASRDPDNEQFF	TGTGCCAGCAGGGACCCCGACAATGAGCAGTTCTTC
.	TRBV20-1	.	TRBJ1-1	CSAGYRGRDFSEAFF	TGCAGTGCTGGATATAGGGGCAGGGATTTTTCTGAAGCTTTCTTT
.	TRBV20-1	.	TRBJ2-7	CSARARSPYEQYF	TGCAGTGCTAGGGCTAGAAGTCCCTACGAGCAGTACTTC
few	TRBV4-3	.	TRBJ1-1	CASSQDSVNTEAFF	TGCGCCAGCAGCCAAGATTCGGTGAACACTGAAGCTTTCTTT